This TCR beta chain was sequenced for a study of blood T cell repertoires in COVID-19. Study context: Samples of COVID-19 (acute and convalescent) were obtained from the United States, Italy and Spain. Sources were T cells, B-cell-depleted T cells, or PBMCs; the material itself was cDNA or gDNA.

Trimming removed 6 bases at V and 0 bases at J, with 12 bases between. Germline loops: CDR1 MDHEN, CDR2 SYDVKM. CDR3 size: 14 residues. The authors' processing: Reference gene primer amplification in the assay estimated nucleated cell counts. Profiled with immunoSEQ multiplex PCR; TCRdb holds only in-frame clones, not every one. V and J calls and clone size are given by that table; D and trimming were obtained from the DNA. The profile shows under 400,000 clones, about 90% of them singletons. This receptor was obtained from a man between 18 and 29 years old with active or convalescent COVID-19. The source material was peripheral blood. The V and J genes are TRBV28 and TRBJ2-7, with no clear D. The CDR3 here is CASRKTVSSYEQYF. For the CDR3, the DNA is TGTGCCAGCAGGAAAACGGTGAGCTCCTACGAGCAGTACTTC.